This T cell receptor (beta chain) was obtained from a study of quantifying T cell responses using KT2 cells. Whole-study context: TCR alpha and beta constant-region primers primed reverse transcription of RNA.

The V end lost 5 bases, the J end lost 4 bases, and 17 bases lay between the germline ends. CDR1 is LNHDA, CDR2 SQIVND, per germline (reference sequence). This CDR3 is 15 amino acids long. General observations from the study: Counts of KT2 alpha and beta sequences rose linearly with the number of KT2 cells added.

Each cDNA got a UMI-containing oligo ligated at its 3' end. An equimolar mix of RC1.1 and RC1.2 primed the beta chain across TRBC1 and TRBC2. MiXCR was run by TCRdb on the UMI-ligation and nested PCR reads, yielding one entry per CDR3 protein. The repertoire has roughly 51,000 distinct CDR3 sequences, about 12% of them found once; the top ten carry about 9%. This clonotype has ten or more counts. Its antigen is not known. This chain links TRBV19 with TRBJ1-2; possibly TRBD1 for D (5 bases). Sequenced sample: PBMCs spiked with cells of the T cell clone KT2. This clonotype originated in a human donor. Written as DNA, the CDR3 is TGTGCCAGTAGTTCGCCGGACGGGGACCCCTATGGCTACACCTTC. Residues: CASSSPDGDPYGYTF.